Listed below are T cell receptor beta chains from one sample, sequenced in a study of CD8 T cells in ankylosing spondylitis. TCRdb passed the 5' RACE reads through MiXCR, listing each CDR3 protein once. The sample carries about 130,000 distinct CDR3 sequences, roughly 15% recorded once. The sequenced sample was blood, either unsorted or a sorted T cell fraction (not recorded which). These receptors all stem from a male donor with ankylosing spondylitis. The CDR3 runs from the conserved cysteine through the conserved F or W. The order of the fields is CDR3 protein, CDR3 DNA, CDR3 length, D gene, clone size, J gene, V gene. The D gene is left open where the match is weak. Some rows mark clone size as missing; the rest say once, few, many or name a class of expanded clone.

CDR3 protein: CASSLGDSNTGELFF
CDR3 DNA: TGTGCCAGCAGCTTGGGGGACTCGAACACCGGGGAGCTGTTTTTT
CDR3 length: 15
D gene: -
clone size: few
J gene: TRBJ2-2
V gene: TRBV5-5

CDR3 protein: CASSEYGPQPQHF
CDR3 DNA: TGTGCCAGCAGTGAATATGGCCCTCAGCCCCAGCATTTT
CDR3 length: 13
D gene: -
clone size: few
J gene: TRBJ1-5
V gene: TRBV25-1

CDR3 protein: CASSIGTSGLWAYEQYF
CDR3 DNA: TGCGCCAGCAGCATCGGGACTAGCGGACTCTGGGCCTACGAGCAGTACTTC
CDR3 length: 17
D gene: TRBD2
clone size: few
J gene: TRBJ2-7
V gene: TRBV5-1

CDR3 protein: CASSILASGYNEQFF
CDR3 DNA: TGTGCCAGTAGTATCCTGGCTAGCGGATACAATGAGCAGTTCTTC
CDR3 length: 15
D gene: TRBD2
clone size: few
J gene: TRBJ2-1
V gene: TRBV19

CDR3 protein: CASSLQMGVYEQYF
CDR3 DNA: TGTGCCAGCAGTTTACAAATGGGGGTCTACGAGCAGTACTTC
CDR3 length: 14
D gene: -
clone size: -
J gene: TRBJ2-7
V gene: TRBV12-3/TRBV12-4

CDR3 protein: CSARDRDRDGGNTIYF
CDR3 DNA: TGCAGTGCTAGAGATCGTGACCGGGACGGTGGAAACACCATATATTTT
CDR3 length: 16
D gene: -
clone size: many
J gene: TRBJ1-3
V gene: TRBV20-1

CDR3 protein: CATSEGRSDTQYF
CDR3 DNA: TGTGCCACCAGTGAGGGAAGGTCGGATACGCAGTATTTT
CDR3 length: 13
D gene: -
clone size: -
J gene: TRBJ2-3
V gene: TRBV24-1

CDR3 protein: CASRIGLHPSYEQYF
CDR3 DNA: TGTGCCAGCAGAATCGGACTACACCCCTCCTACGAGCAGTACTTC
CDR3 length: 15
D gene: -
clone size: -
J gene: TRBJ2-7
V gene: TRBV6-1

CDR3 protein: CASRSGTGVQPQHF
CDR3 DNA: TGTGCCAGCAGAAGCGGGACAGGGGTTCAGCCCCAGCATTTT
CDR3 length: 14
D gene: TRBD1
clone size: few
J gene: TRBJ1-5
V gene: TRBV27

CDR3 protein: CASSLSNEQYF
CDR3 DNA: TGTGCCAGCAGTTTATCAAACGAGCAGTACTTC
CDR3 length: 11
D gene: -
clone size: -
J gene: TRBJ2-7
V gene: TRBV12-3/TRBV12-4

CDR3 protein: CSATRSTDTQYF
CDR3 DNA: TGCAGTGCTACAAGGAGCACAGATACGCAGTATTTT
CDR3 length: 12
D gene: -
clone size: -
J gene: TRBJ2-3
V gene: TRBV20-1

CDR3 protein: CASSQDTEGAGQPQHF
CDR3 DNA: TGCGCCAGCAGCCAAGATACCGAGGGCGCGGGGCAGCCCCAGCATTTT
CDR3 length: 16
D gene: -
clone size: few
J gene: TRBJ1-5
V gene: TRBV4-3

CDR3 protein: CSVEAAQGTQYF
CDR3 DNA: TGCAGCGTTGAGGCGGCGCAGGGGACGCAGTATTTT
CDR3 length: 12
D gene: -
clone size: few
J gene: TRBJ2-3
V gene: TRBV29-1

CDR3 protein: CASRRTGTNTEAFF
CDR3 DNA: TGTGCCAGCAGGCGGACAGGGACGAACACTGAAGCTTTCTTT
CDR3 length: 14
D gene: TRBD1
clone size: many
J gene: TRBJ1-1
V gene: TRBV14

CDR3 protein: CASTDSGSTDTQYF
CDR3 DNA: TGTGCCAGCACTGATAGCGGGAGCACAGATACGCAGTATTTT
CDR3 length: 14
D gene: TRBD2
clone size: few
J gene: TRBJ2-3
V gene: TRBV6-1